This is a list of T cell receptor beta chains from one sample in a study of T cells in Graves' hyperthyroidism and ophthalmopathy. Each CDR3 protein gets one entry after TCRdb re-called the multiplex PCR reads with MiXCR. The table lists about 210,000 distinct CDR3 sequences, under 20% of them singletons. Sequencing was done on a sample of blood. The source is a man aged 50-60 years with Graves' hyperthyroidism. CDR3s include the opening cysteine and the closing phenylalanine or tryptophan. Fields, in order: D gene, J gene, V gene, clone size, CDR3 DNA, CDR3 protein. The D gene is left open where the match is weak. Size is stated for part of the rows, as once, few or many counts, or as a class when the clone is expanded.

>NA|TRBJ1-1|TRBV18|NA
TGTGCCAGCTCACCACCGCTGGGGGCGCCGGAGACTGAAGCTTTCTTT
CASSPPLGAPETEAFF
>NA|TRBJ2-7|TRBV6-1|many
TGTGCCAGCAGTGAAGTGGGTCTGCTAGGGGAGTACGAGCAGTACTTC
CASSEVGLLGEYEQYF
>NA|TRBJ1-1|TRBV7-9|many
TGTGCCAGCAGACAAACAGGGATCTGGCGGACTGAAGCTTTCTTT
CASRQTGIWRTEAFF
>NA|TRBJ2-1|TRBV9|NA
TGTGCCAGCAGCGTAGGGGTTTCGGGATCCCTAGAGCAGTTCTTC
CASSVGVSGSLEQFF
>NA|TRBJ1-1|TRBV5-1|many
TGCGCCAGCAGCTTGGAGGGGCCTTCCTCTACTGAAGCTTTCTTT
CASSLEGPSSTEAFF
>NA|TRBJ1-1|TRBV20-1|NA
TGCAGTGCTAGACCTCCCCGGACTGAAGCTTTCTTT
CSARPPRTEAFF
>NA|TRBJ2-1|TRBV27|NA
TGTGCCAGCAGTTTAACCCCGGTCTCCTACAATGAGCAGTTCTTC
CASSLTPVSYNEQFF
>NA|TRBJ2-5|TRBV5-1|NA
TGCGCCAGCAGCCCCGGGGTGGGGTTTGGGGGCGAGACCCAGTACTTC
CASSPGVGFGGETQYF
>NA|TRBJ2-3|TRBV7-3|few
TGTGCCAGCAGCGCTTCACTGGGGCGTGGAGATACGCAGTATTTT
CASSASLGRGDTQYF
>TRBD1|TRBJ2-2|TRBV7-2|few
TGTGCCAGCAGCCCCGGGACAGGCACCGGGGAGCTGTTTTTT
CASSPGTGTGELFF